The T cell receptor (beta chain) described here comes from a study of blood T cell repertoires in COVID-19. In the study overall: T cells, B-cell-depleted T cells, or PBMCs provided the cDNA or gDNA that served as material.

This CDR3 has 16 residues. V lost 4 bases, J lost 7 bases, and 10 bases stayed unmatched. Germline lookup yields CDR1 SGHNT and CDR2 YYREEE (reference sequence). Participants were aged roughly 18 to 89 years, lived in over 20 US areas, and enrolled virtually. Allocation to cohorts depended on clinical history reported by the participants. Here immunoSEQ multiplex PCR was the method, and the copy in TCRdb shows in-frame clones only, minus some. The table includes approximately 360,000 clones, 80% to 85% detected once. The sequence came from a woman aged 50 to 65 who had recovered from COVID-19. Sequenced sample: PBMCs or T cells enriched from blood (not recorded which). The rearrangement uses TRBV5-4 and TRBJ2-1; 11 bases fit TRBD2. The CDR3 nucleotides read TGTGCCAGCAGCCTAATAGCGGGAGGGCCGGGGAATGAGCAGTTCTTC. It encodes CASSLIAGGPGNEQFF.